This TCR beta chain was recorded in a study of blood T cell repertoires in COVID-19. Looking at the study overall: Sites across the United States, Italy and Spain contributed samples from acute and convalescent COVID-19. The analysed material was cDNA or gDNA that came from T cells, B-cell-depleted T cells, or PBMCs.

In the original analysis: It was from reference gene primer amplification that nucleated cell counts were estimated. Measured with immunoSEQ multiplex PCR; TCRdb has only the in-frame clones, and not every one. For V, J and clone size, that table is used; D and trimming come from the DNA. Of just under 45,000 clones listed, about 87% are singletons. Recruited during active infection, patients (from Seattle) were subsequently followed longitudinally. The V gene's germline CDR1 is SGHNT and CDR2 YYREEE (reference sequence). The ends were cut back, 2 bases at V and 3 bases at J, with 15 bases in the middle. CDR3 size: 15 residues.

The genes are TRBV5-4 and TRBJ2-7; possibly TRBD1 for D (5 bases). The sequence came from a man in his forties or fifties with COVID-19, enrolled during active disease. The sequencing sample was made of peripheral blood. The CDR3 sequence: CASSFFEDIFYEQYF. CDR3 bases: TGTGCCAGCAGCTTTTTTGAGGACATTTTCTACGAGCAGTACTTC.